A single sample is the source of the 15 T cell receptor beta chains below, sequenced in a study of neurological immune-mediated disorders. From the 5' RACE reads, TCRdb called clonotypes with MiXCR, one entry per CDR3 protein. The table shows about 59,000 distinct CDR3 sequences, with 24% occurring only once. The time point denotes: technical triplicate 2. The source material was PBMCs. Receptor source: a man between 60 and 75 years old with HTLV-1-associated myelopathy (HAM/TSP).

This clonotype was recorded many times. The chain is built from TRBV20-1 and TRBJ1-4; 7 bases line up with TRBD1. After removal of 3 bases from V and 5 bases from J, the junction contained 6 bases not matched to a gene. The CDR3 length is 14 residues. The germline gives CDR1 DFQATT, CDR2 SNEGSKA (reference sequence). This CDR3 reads CSASGGQPNEKLFF. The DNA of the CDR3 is TGCAGTGCTAGCGGGGGACAGCCAAATGAAAAACTGTTTTTT.

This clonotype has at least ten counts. The CDR3 coding sequence is TGTGCCAGCAGTCCCCTGGGGACAGGGGCTGTTGAGCAGTACTTC. It codes for CASSPLGTGAVEQYF. The chain has TRBV6-1 and TRBJ2-7, with 10 bases aligning to TRBD1. CDR3 length equals 15 residues. Germline V gene lookup returns CDR1 MNHNS and CDR2 SASEGT. Losses at the gene ends were 5 bases for V and 7 bases for J; bases not matched to a gene: 11.

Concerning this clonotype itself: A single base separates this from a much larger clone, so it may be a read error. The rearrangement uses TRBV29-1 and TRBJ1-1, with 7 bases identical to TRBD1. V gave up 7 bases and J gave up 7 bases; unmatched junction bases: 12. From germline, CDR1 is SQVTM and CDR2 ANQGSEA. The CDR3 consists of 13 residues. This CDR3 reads CSANDRVRIEAFF. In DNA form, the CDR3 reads TGCAGCGCTAACGACAGGGTGCGAATTGAAGCTTTCTTT. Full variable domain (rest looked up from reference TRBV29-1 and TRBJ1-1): SAVISQKPSRDICQRGTSLTIQCQVDSQVTMMFWYRQQPGQSLTLIATANQGSEATYESGFVIDKFPISRPNLTFSTLTVSNMSPEDSSIYLCSANDRVRIEAFFGQGTRLTVV.

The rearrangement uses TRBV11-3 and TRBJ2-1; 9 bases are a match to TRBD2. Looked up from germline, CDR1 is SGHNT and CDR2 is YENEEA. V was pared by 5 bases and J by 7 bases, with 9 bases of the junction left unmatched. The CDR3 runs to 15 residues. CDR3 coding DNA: TGTGCCAGCAGCCCAGCGGGAGGCCATTGGAATGAGCAGTTCTTC. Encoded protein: CASSPAGGHWNEQFF. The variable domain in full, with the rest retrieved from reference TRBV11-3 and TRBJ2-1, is EAGVVQSPRYKIIEKKQPVAFWCNPISGHNTLYWYLQNLGQGPELLIRYENEEAVDDSQLPKDRFSAERLKGVDSTLKIQPAELGDSAVYLCASSPAGGHWNEQFFGPGTRLTVL.

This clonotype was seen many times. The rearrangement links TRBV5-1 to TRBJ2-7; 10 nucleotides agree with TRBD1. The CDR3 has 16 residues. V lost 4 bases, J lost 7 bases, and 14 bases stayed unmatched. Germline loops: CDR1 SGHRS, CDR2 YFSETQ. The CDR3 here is CASSPGVGTGVEEQYF. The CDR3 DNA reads TGCGCCAGCAGCCCGGGAGTTGGGACAGGGGTAGAGGAGCAGTACTTC.

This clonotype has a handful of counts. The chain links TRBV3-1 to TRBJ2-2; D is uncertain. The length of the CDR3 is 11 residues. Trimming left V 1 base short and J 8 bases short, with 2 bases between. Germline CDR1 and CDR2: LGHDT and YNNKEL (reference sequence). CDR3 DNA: TGTGCCAGCAGCCAAGCAGGGGAGCTGTTTTTT. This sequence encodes CASSQAGELFF.

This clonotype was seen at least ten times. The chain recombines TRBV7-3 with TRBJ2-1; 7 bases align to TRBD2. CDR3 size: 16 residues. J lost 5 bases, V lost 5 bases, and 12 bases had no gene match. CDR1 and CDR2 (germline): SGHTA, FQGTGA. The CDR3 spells CASSRGWLADDNEQFF. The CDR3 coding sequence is TGTGCCAGCAGCCGAGGTTGGCTAGCGGACGACAATGAGCAGTTCTTC.

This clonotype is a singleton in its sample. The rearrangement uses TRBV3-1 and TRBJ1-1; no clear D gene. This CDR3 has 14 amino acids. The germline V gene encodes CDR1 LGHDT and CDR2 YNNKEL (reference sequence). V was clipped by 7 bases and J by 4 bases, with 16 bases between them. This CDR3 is CASIPAYSSTEAFF. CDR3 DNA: TGTGCCAGCATTCCCGCTTACAGTAGCACTGAAGCTTTCTTT. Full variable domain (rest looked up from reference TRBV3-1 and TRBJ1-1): DTAVSQTPKYLVTQMGNDKSIKCEQNLGHDTMYWYKQDSKKFLKIMFSYNNKELIINETVPNRFSPKSPDKAHLNLHINSLELGDSAVYFCASIPAYSSTEAFFGQGTRLTVV.

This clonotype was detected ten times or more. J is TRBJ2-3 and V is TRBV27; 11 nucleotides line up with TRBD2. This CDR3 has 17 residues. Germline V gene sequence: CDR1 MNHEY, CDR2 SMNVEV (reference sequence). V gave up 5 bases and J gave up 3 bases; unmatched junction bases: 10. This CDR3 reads CASSPLLLAGVTDTQYF. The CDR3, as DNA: TGTGCCAGCAGTCCCCTCCTACTAGCGGGAGTAACAGATACGCAGTATTTT.

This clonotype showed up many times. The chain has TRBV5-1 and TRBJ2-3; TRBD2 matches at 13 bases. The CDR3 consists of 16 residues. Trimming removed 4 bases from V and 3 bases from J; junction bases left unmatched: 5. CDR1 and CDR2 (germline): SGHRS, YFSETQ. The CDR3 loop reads CASSLRTSGSTDTQYF. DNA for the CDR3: TGCGCCAGCAGCCTACGGACTAGCGGGAGTACAGATACGCAGTATTTT.

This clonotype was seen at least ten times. Written as DNA, the CDR3 is TGTGCCAGCAGGACAGGGAGCAATCAGCCCCAGCATTTT. Translating it yields CASRTGSNQPQHF. The J gene is TRBJ1-5, the V gene TRBV12-3 or TRBV12-4; 7 bases align to TRBD1. This CDR3 is built from 13 residues. V was clipped by 6 bases and J by 1 base; unmatched bases: 0.

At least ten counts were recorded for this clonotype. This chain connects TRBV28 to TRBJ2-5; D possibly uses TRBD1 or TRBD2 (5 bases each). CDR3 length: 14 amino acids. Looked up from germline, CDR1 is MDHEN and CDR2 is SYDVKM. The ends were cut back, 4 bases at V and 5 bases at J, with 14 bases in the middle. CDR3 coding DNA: TGTGCCAGCAGTTCACCGGGGCCAGGGGAGACCCAGTACTTC. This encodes CASSSPGPGETQYF.

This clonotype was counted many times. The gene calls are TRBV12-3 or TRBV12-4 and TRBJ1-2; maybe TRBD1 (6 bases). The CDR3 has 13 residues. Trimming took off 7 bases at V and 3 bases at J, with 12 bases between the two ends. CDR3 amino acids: CASKDSLDYGYTF. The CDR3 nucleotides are TGTGCCAGCAAGGACAGCCTCGACTATGGCTACACCTTC.

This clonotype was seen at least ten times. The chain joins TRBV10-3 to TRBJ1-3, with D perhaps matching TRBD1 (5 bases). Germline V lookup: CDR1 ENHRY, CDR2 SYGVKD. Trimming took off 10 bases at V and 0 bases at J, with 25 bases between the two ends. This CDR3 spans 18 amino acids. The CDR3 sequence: CATFNVEGYLYSGNTIYF. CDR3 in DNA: TGTGCCACCTTCAACGTTGAGGGGTATCTATACTCTGGAAACACCATATATTTT.

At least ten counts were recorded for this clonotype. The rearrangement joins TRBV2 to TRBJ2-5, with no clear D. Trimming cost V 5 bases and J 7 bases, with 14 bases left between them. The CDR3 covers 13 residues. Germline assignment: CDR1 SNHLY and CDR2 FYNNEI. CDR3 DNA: TGTGCCAGCAGTCAAATTCCCGACGGGACCCAGTACTTC. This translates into CASSQIPDGTQYF.